This is a list of T cell receptor beta chains from one sample in a study of CD8+ T cells in alopecia areata. TCRdb's table, derived via immunoSEQ multiplex PCR, lists solely in-frame clones and lacks some. The data hold a few hundred thousand clones, with about two fifths observed a single time. This specimen was CD4+ T cells sorted from blood, taken at approximately week 30, from a patient treated with tofacitinib. These receptors all come from a human donor with alopecia areata. Both conserved end residues are part of each CDR3.

CDR3 length | V gene | CDR3 protein
16 | TRBV4-2 | CASSQVGGGDLNEQYF
17 | TRBV27 | CASSAQRPTRRGSPLHF
16 | TRBV7-2 | CASSLQIGGITGELFF
14 | TRBV5-4 | CASSLAREIYGYTF
14 | TRBV5-4 | CASSSGGLVNEQFF
15 | TRBV4-2 | CASSQQAGTSVEQFF
8 | TRBV2 | CASSASLF
14 | TRBV19 | CASSPSGRTDTQYF
13 | TRBV2 | CASQRYNTGELFF
16 | TRBV6-5 | CASSLTGARSNSPLHF
14 | TRBV5-1 | CASSPDGFNYGYTF
16 | TRBV5-6 | CASSLLKAWRPETQYF
14 | TRBV29-1 | CSVTTGVWNTEAFF
12 | TRBV29-1 | CSVIWGGTEAFF
14 | TRBV30 | CAWSLSSWSTEAFF
12 | TRBV7-2 | CASSLSRQPQHF
16 | TRBV7-8 | CASSGGSGRATGELFF
12 | TRBV7-2 | CASSLDAYEQYF
13 | TRBV5-6 | CASSSQGYNEQFF
13 | TRBV30 | CAWSQHTNTEAFF
15 | TRBV28 | CASRILGRRDTEAFF
14 | TRBV12-5 | CASGFGQGGQPQHF
15 | TRBV2 | CASSDFSGGQFALHF
12 | TRBV29-1 | CSVSGQGQPQHF
13 | TRBV6-5 | CASQEGSNYGYTF
16 | TRBV5-1 | CASSLAPGPMNTEAFF
15 | TRBV7-2 | CASSKSGGAPETQYF
16 | TRBV27 | CASSFNGMSSSYEQYF
16 | TRBV5-1 | CASSPRLAGDTGELFF
16 | TRBV27 | CASTPELGSGDYEQYF
15 | TRBV19 | CASSIFLASGGGYTF
14 | TRBV18 | CASSPGTGNQPQHF
14 | TRBV5-1 | CASSLAGGLTEAFF
12 | TRBV29-1 | CSAGRRTGELFF
16 | TRBV5-1 | CASSPQGPPRAYGYTF
14 | TRBV27 | CASSVTLRPDTQYF
15 | TRBV4-1 | CASRIRQNADTEAFF